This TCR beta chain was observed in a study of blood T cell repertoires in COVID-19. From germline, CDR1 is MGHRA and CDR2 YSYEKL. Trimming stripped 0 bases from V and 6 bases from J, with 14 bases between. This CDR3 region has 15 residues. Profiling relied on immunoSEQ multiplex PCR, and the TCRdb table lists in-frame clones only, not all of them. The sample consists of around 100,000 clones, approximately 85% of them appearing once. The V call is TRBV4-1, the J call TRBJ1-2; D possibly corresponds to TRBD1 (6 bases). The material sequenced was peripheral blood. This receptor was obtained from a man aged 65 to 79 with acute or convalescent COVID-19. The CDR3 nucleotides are TGCGCCAGCAGCCAAGATTACAGGGAAGGGGATGGCTACACCTTC. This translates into CASSQDYREGDGYTF.